The 21 T cell receptor beta chains reported below all come from one sample, sequenced in a study of blood T cell repertoires in COVID-19. Method: immunoSEQ multiplex PCR; TCRdb's copy keeps in-frame clones and lacks some. The table records 75,000 to 80,000 clones, approximately 84% of them present only once. The sequencing input was peripheral blood. The source is a man aged 60 to 69 with COVID-19, enrolled during active disease.

This clone has just a few counts. This chain uses TRBV7-9 with TRBJ2-7; perhaps TRBD1 as D (5 bases). The V end was cut by 5 bases, the J end by 7 bases, with 9 bases between. From germline, CDR1 is SEHNR and CDR2 FQNEAQ (reference sequence). There are 11 residues in the CDR3. The CDR3 here is CASSEDSEQYF. The CDR3 DNA follows: TGTGCCAGCAGCGAAGACAGTGAGCAGTACTTC.

V and J are TRBV6-1 and TRBJ1-4, with TRBD1 matching over 7 bases. The CDR3 covers 15 residues. The J segment lost 7 bases and the V segment lost 3 bases, leaving 8 bases of the junction unmatched. CDR1 is MNHNS and CDR2 is SASEGT in the germline V gene. CDR3 sequence (DNA): TGTGCCAGCAGTGATACAGGGGCTGAGGGTGAAAAACTGTTTTTT. Its translation: CASSDTGAEGEKLFF.

The table lists this clone with a few counts. The rearrangement links TRBV4-2 to TRBJ2-5; 12 bases fit TRBD2. Per germline, CDR1 LGHNA and CDR2 YNFKEQ. Trimming removed 0 bases from V and 4 bases from J; junction bases left unmatched: 0. CDR3 size: 15 residues. The CDR3 loop is CASSQELAGGETQYF. CDR3 sequence (DNA): TGTGCCAGCAGCCAAGAACTAGCGGGGGGAGAGACCCAGTACTTC.

The rearrangement links TRBV6-5 to TRBJ1-3, with TRBD1 as a possible D gene (6 bases). The CDR3 extends over 14 amino acids. V lost 4 bases and J 4 bases, leaving 11 bases between the germline ends. The germline CDR1 and CDR2 sequences are MNHEY and SVGAGI. The CDR3 sequence: CASSSTGPGNTIYF. The DNA of the CDR3 is TGTGCCAGCAGTTCAACAGGGCCAGGAAACACCATATATTTT.

The chain links TRBV2 to TRBJ2-5, with a possible D match to TRBD2 (5 bases). The CDR3 sequence is 13 residues long. V was pared by 1 base and J by 9 bases, with 12 bases between. Germline V gene data show CDR1 as SNHLY and CDR2 as FYNNEI. CDR3 amino acids: CASSEGAPGAQYF. The CDR3 nucleotides read TGTGCCAGCAGTGAAGGCGCCCCCGGGGCCCAGTACTTC.

This clone showed up just once. This rearrangement joins TRBV19 to TRBJ1-5, with D possibly matching TRBD1 (5 bases). V was cut by 3 bases and J by 4 bases, with 13 bases left in between. CDR1 and CDR2 from the germline V gene are LNHDA and SQIVND (reference sequence). The CDR3 contains 15 residues. The CDR3 DNA follows: TGTGCCAGTAGTATTGCGGGGCGAAGAAATCAGCCCCAGCATTTT. This sequence encodes CASSIAGRRNQPQHF.

The chain carries TRBV28 and TRBJ1-2, with TRBD1 matching 7 bases. V shed 6 bases, J shed 2 bases, and the junction held 12 bases outside the gene matches. In germline, CDR1 is MDHEN, CDR2 SYDVKM. CDR3 length equals 16 residues. DNA of the CDR3: TGTGCCAGCAGGGCGGTATCCGGGACAGCCAACTATGGCTACACCTTC. Its translation: CASRAVSGTANYGYTF.

The J gene is TRBJ2-5, the V gene TRBV6-5, with no clear D. The V end was cut by 2 bases, the J end by 2 bases, with 6 bases between. The CDR3 consists of 13 residues. The germline CDR1 and CDR2 sequences are MNHEY and SVGAGI. CDR3 sequence reads: CASSYRLQETQYF. In DNA, the CDR3 is TGTGCCAGCAGTTACCGTCTACAAGAGACCCAGTACTTC.

The rearrangement uses TRBV19 and TRBJ1-1; TRBD1 agrees at 9 bases. The CDR3 is made up of 14 amino acids. The germline V gene has CDR1 LNHDA and CDR2 SQIVND (reference sequence). The ends lost 5 bases at V and 4 bases at J; junction bases unmatched: 5. CDR3: CASSPTGGVTEAFF. CDR3 sequence (DNA): TGTGCCAGTAGTCCGACAGGGGGAGTCACTGAAGCTTTCTTT. Looking up the rest from reference TRBV19 and TRBJ1-1 gives the full variable domain: DGGITQSPKYLFRKEGQNVTLSCEQNLNHDAMYWYRQDPGQGLRLIYYSQIVNDFQKGDIAEGYSVSREKKESFPLTVTSAQKNPTAFYLCASSPTGGVTEAFFGQGTRLTVV.

The chain couples TRBV4-1 to TRBJ2-1, with 11 bases that match TRBD2. The CDR3 contains 16 residues. J gave up 9 bases and V 0 bases, and 7 bases lay outside the gene matches. Looked up from germline, CDR1 is MGHRA and CDR2 is YSYEKL. The DNA for the CDR3 is TGCGCCAGCAGCCAAGACATAGCGGGAGGGCCGGGTGAGCAGTTCTTC. It translates to CASSQDIAGGPGEQFF.

The chain carries TRBV27 and TRBJ1-2, with D possibly TRBD1 on 5 matching bases. This CDR3 is built from 13 residues. The germline V gene encodes CDR1 MNHEY and CDR2 SMNVEV (reference sequence). Trimming took off 2 bases at V and 6 bases at J, with 10 bases between the two ends. CDR3 sequence (DNA): TGTGCCAGCAGTTTAAACTGGGGCCATGGCTACACCTTC. Protein sequence: CASSLNWGHGYTF.

The V call is TRBV5-1, the J call TRBJ1-2; TRBD1 agrees at 7 bases. The CDR3 loop spans 14 amino acids. Germline loops: CDR1 SGHRS, CDR2 YFSETQ. Losses at the gene ends were 0 bases for V and 3 bases for J; bases not matched to a gene: 2. This chain's CDR3 is CASSLGGGDYGYTF. CDR3 DNA: TGCGCCAGCAGCTTGGGAGGGGGCGACTATGGCTACACCTTC. The variable domain in full, with the rest retrieved from reference TRBV5-1 and TRBJ1-2, is KAGVTQTPRYLIKTRGQQVTLSCSPISGHRSVSWYQQTPGQGLQFLFEYFSETQRNKGNFPGRFSGRQFSNSRSEMNVSTLELGDSALYLCASSLGGGDYGYTFGSGTRLTVV.

This clone came up many times. This chain joins TRBV5-1 and TRBJ1-3; D is undetermined. V was cut by 1 base and J by 3 bases, with 14 bases left in between. There are 16 residues in the CDR3. Germline CDR1 is SGHRS and CDR2 is YFSETQ. DNA for the CDR3: TGCGCCAGCAGCTTGCCCCCTCCCGGTCATGGAAACACCATATATTTT. This translates into CASSLPPPGHGNTIYF. Full variable domain (rest looked up from reference TRBV5-1 and TRBJ1-3): KAGVTQTPRYLIKTRGQQVTLSCSPISGHRSVSWYQQTPGQGLQFLFEYFSETQRNKGNFPGRFSGRQFSNSRSEMNVSTLELGDSALYLCASSLPPPGHGNTIYFGEGSWLTVV.

The chain combines TRBV27 with TRBJ1-4; TRBD1 aligns across 7 bases. The junction had 8 bases not matched to a gene; V was cut back by 5 bases and J by 5 bases. This CDR3 spans 15 amino acids. Germline CDR1 is MNHEY and CDR2 is SMNVEV (reference sequence). In DNA, the CDR3 is TGTGCCAGCAGTCGAAACAGGGGTCCCAATGAAAAACTGTTTTTT. Translated: CASSRNRGPNEKLFF.

V usage is TRBV6-5 and J usage is TRBJ2-2; tentative D call: TRBD2 (5 bases). Germline V CDR1 and CDR2: MNHEY, SVGAGI. This CDR3 comprises 13 residues. Trimming cost V 1 base and J 5 bases, with 5 bases left between them. The DNA for the CDR3 is TGTGCCAGCAGTTACTGGAGGACCGGGGAGCTGTTTTTT. Encoded protein: CASSYWRTGELFF.

V usage is TRBV30 and J usage is TRBJ2-1, with D possibly matching TRBD2 (5 bases). V was shortened by 3 bases and J by 8 bases, with 17 bases between the two germline ends. The CDR3 spans 14 residues. The germline V gene has CDR1 GTSNPN and CDR2 SVGIG (reference sequence). CDR3 in amino acids: CAWRKSGQSHEQFF. Here the CDR3 DNA reads TGTGCCTGGAGAAAAAGCGGCCAGAGCCATGAGCAGTTCTTC.

For the CDR3, the DNA is TGCGCCAGCAGTCCAGGACAGGGGGCCTACGAGCAGTACTTC. Amino acids: CASSPGQGAYEQYF. The chain links TRBV5-1 to TRBJ2-7; 10 nucleotides line up with TRBD1. V shed 5 bases and J 2 bases; nucleotides not matched to a gene: 4. CDR3 length: 14 residues. The germline gives CDR1 SGHRS, CDR2 YFSETQ. Drawing the rest from reference TRBV5-1 and TRBJ2-7, the complete variable domain is KAGVTQTPRYLIKTRGQQVTLSCSPISGHRSVSWYQQTPGQGLQFLFEYFSETQRNKGNFPGRFSGRQFSNSRSEMNVSTLELGDSALYLCASSPGQGAYEQYFGPGTRLTVT.

The rearrangement links TRBV2 to TRBJ1-5, with 9 bases that match TRBD1. J gave up 4 bases and V 8 bases, and 3 bases lay outside the gene matches. The CDR3 covers 13 residues. Germline CDR1 reads SNHLY; CDR2 reads FYNNEI. CDR3 coding DNA: TGTGCCAGCGGGGGACAGGGAAATCAGCCCCAGCATTTT. It encodes CASGGQGNQPQHF.

The chain employs TRBV30 and TRBJ2-1; 8 bases fit TRBD1. The junction had 4 bases not matched to a gene; V was cut back by 3 bases and J by 6 bases. CDR1 is GTSNPN, CDR2 SVGIG, per germline (reference sequence). This CDR3 is 13 amino acids long. The CDR3, as DNA: TGTGCCTGGAGCGGACAGGGAGTCAATGAGCAGTTCTTC. The encoded protein is CAWSGQGVNEQFF.

The chain has TRBV9 and TRBJ2-7; the D is unclear. The V end lost 3 bases, the J end lost 6 bases, and 7 bases lay between the germline ends. The CDR3 sequence is 11 residues long. CDR1 is SGDLS and CDR2 is YYNGEE in the germline V gene. Written as DNA, the CDR3 is TGTGCCAGCAGCGCGGGTCCCGAGCAGTACTTC. It translates to CASSAGPEQYF.

This clone was detected only once. This chain connects TRBV10-3 to TRBJ2-3; 11 bases agree with TRBD2. V trimming: 4 bases; J trimming: 2 bases; junction bases outside the gene matches: 11. The CDR3 has 18 residues. In germline, CDR1 is ENHRY, CDR2 SYGVKD. The CDR3 nucleotides read TGTGCCATCAGTGCGAGAACTAGCGGGAGTGGGGACACAGATACGCAGTATTTT. Translating it yields CAISARTSGSGDTDTQYF.